This T cell receptor beta chain was obtained from a study of cytomegalovirus exposure and HLA in healthy donors. Study information: The 120 validation repertoires were produced on the same platform as the 650 or so repertoires of the first cohort. This was reported in a later analysis.

The repertoire was sequenced with immunoSEQ multiplex PCR; TCRdb's copy has only in-frame clones and lacks some. Here the sample spans under 400,000 clones, 88% being singletons. Trimming took 7 bases from V and 6 from J, leaving 13 bases between them. The CDR3 has 13 amino acids. Germline V gene lookup returns CDR1 SNHLY and CDR2 FYNNEI. The rearrangement uses TRBV2 and TRBJ1-5; D uncertain. Sequenced input: PBMCs. The clonotype was recovered from a man between 25 and 39 years old in good health and CMV-seronegative. The CDR3 region has the DNA TGTGCCAGCACGGAGTTTTTGGGTCAGCCCCAGCATTTT. This translates into CASTEFLGQPQHF.